This T cell receptor (beta chain) was found in a study of shared clonotypes between healthy human individuals. Study conclusions and caveats: The sampled material consisted only of blood, and tissue repertoires are likely to differ. Represented genetic and exposure-history diversity was restricted by having few donors. Between a few donors, naive CD4 clonotypes were shared at a level of around 5.2%.

Concerning this clone itself: What it recognizes is unknown.

V was trimmed by 4 bases and J by 3 bases, leaving 14 bases between them. The V gene's germline CDR1 is SGHRS and CDR2 YFSETQ. This CDR3 has 14 amino acids. Only in-frame clones appear in the TCRdb table, and some are missing; sequencing was by immunoSEQ multiplex PCR. This table has 2,500,000 or so clones, 90% to 95% appearing once. This chain links TRBV5-1 with TRBJ2-7, with unresolved D. Sequencing input: naive CD4+ T cells from PBMCs. Subset described: CD45RA+ positively selected. The receptor was derived from a man between 18 and 35 years old in good health. Some clones in this sample may be carry-over from other donors' samples. The CDR3 region has the DNA TGCGCCAGCAGCCAACTGACTGGGGACTACGAGCAGTACTTC. Its protein is CASSQLTGDYEQYF.